Below, one T cell receptor beta chain is given with its context. The antigen is undetermined. With V trimmed by 7 bases and J by 4 bases, 7 bases remained unmatched. The CDR3 totals 14 residues. Germline assignment: CDR1 ENHRY and CDR2 SYGVKD. Clones were read by immunoSEQ multiplex PCR, and TCRdb kept only the in-frame ones, dropping some. The sample records tens of thousands of clones, about four fifths being singletons. This specimen belongs to a study of T cells in localized non-small cell lung cancer. Study results and limitations: Investigators sequenced only a single tumor region, leaving heterogeneity possible. Uninvolved neighboring lung showed the greatest T cell clonality, exceeding tumor. Longer overall survival was associated with a higher density of T cells in the blood. There were a median roughly 61 of the top 100 tumor clones appearing in adjacent lung.

V is TRBV10-3 and J is TRBJ2-5, with 9 bases that match TRBD2. The material was PBMCs, obtained before any cancer treatment. The TCR sequence derives from a man aged 40 to 69 with stage II lung adenocarcinoma. CDR3 in DNA: TGTGCCATCATGGCGGGAGGGTCCGGAGAGACCCAGTACTTC. Protein product: CAIMAGGSGETQYF.